This section outlines one TCR beta chain sequence together with its context. This specimen belongs to a study of blood T cell repertoires in COVID-19. Study background: COVID-19 samples collected from the United States, Italy and Spain covered acute and convalescent phases. T cells, B-cell-depleted T cells, or PBMCs provided the cDNA or gDNA that served as material.

TCRdb's copy holds only in-frame clones and misses some; the assay was immunoSEQ multiplex PCR. The sample consists of over 200,000 clones, roughly 87% of them appearing once. The CDR3 contains 18 residues. V trimming: 0 bases; J trimming: 5 bases; junction bases outside the gene matches: 8. Germline V gives CDR1 MGHRA, CDR2 YSYEKL. The rearrangement links TRBV4-1 to TRBJ2-3; 13 positions agree with TRBD2. The receptor was isolated from a man aged 40-49 years with active or convalescent COVID-19. The sample taken for sequencing was peripheral blood. DNA of the CDR3: TGCGCCAGCAGCCAAGAGGGGGGGACTAGCGGGATCGTAGATACGCAGTATTTT. Translation gives CASSQEGGTSGIVDTQYF.